This TCR beta chain was captured in a study of T cells in Graves' hyperthyroidism and ophthalmopathy. Study-level information: The initial diagnosis was the point when peripheral blood was collected, ahead of any treatment. Whole-study findings and limits: Peripheral blood also featured most of the thyroid clonotypes expanded above 0.001.

V dropped 7 bases and J dropped 6 bases, with 6 bases sitting between them. Germline lookup yields CDR1 SGHTA and CDR2 FQGNSA. CDR3 length: 11 amino acids. Cells are PBMCs isolated from approximately 9.2 ml of fresh blood. This clonotype showed up just a few times. Its specificity is unknown. Amplification of TCR beta CDR3 regions used RNA as the template. An initial round of RT-PCR targeting the TCR CDR3 relied on the HTBI primer set. MiXCR was run by TCRdb on the multiplex PCR reads, yielding one entry per CDR3 protein. The sample contains about 840,000 distinct CDR3 sequences, around 38% of which appear only once.

Material: blood. This sequence joins TRBV7-2 and TRBJ2-2; no clear D. The sequence came from a man younger than 30 with Graves' hyperthyroidism. The CDR3 DNA is TGTGCCAGCACCTTTTCCGGGGAGCTGTTTTTT. Its protein is CASTFSGELFF.